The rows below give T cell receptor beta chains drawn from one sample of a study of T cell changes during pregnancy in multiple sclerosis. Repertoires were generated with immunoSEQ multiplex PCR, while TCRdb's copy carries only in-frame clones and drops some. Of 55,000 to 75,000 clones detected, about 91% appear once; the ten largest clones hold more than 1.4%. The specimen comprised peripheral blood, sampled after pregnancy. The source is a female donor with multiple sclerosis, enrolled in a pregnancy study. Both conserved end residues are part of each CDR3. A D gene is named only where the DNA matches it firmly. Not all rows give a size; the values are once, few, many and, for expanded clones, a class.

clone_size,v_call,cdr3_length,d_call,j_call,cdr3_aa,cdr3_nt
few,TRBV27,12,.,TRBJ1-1,CASGRGNTEAFF,TGTGCCAGCGGCAGGGGGAACACTGAAGCTTTCTTT
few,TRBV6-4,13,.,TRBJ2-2,CASSDSETGELFF,TGTGCCAGCAGTGACTCGGAGACCGGGGAGCTGTTTTTT
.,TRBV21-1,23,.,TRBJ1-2,CASRKGALDRANPPVPFNYGYTF,TGTGCCAGCAGAAAAGGGGCTCTGGACAGGGCCAATCCACCGGTCCCGTTTAACTATGGCTACACCTTC
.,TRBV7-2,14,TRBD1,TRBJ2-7,CASSAGTVQREQYF,TGTGCCAGCAGCGCCGGGACAGTCCAACGCGAGCAGTACTTC
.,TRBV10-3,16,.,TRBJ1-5,CAISESNRVTNQPQHF,TGTGCCATCAGTGAGTCGAACAGGGTCACCAATCAGCCCCAGCATTTT
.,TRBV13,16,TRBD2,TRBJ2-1,CASNPAGTRTYNEQFF,TGTGCCAGCAACCCGGCCGGGACTAGAACCTACAATGAGCAGTTCTTC
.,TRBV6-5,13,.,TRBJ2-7,CASAPLGALEQYF,TGTGCCAGCGCTCCCCTGGGGGCACTCGAGCAGTACTTC
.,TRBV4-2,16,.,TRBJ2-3,CASSQELQAGTDTQYF,TGTGCCAGCAGCCAAGAATTGCAAGCGGGCACAGATACGCAGTATTTT
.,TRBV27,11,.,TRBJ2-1,CASARDNEQFF,TGTGCCAGCGCCCGAGACAATGAGCAGTTCTTC
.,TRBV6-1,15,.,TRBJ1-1,CASSAPGKGYTEAFF,TGTGCCAGCAGTGCCCCAGGGAAGGGGTACACTGAAGCTTTCTTT
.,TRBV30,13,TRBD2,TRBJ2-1,CAWTKRGGNEQFF,TGTGCCTGGACTAAGCGGGGGGGCAATGAGCAGTTCTTC
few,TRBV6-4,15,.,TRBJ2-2,CASSDLGQNTGELFF,TGTGCCAGCAGTGACCTGGGACAGAACACCGGGGAGCTGTTTTTT
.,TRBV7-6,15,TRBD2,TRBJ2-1,CASSLGLAAYNEQFF,TGTGCCAGCAGCTTAGGACTAGCGGCTTACAATGAGCAGTTCTTC
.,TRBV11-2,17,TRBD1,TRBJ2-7,CASSLLPPQGPPYEQYF,TGTGCCAGCAGCTTACTACCTCCACAGGGGCCCCCCTACGAGCAGTACTTC
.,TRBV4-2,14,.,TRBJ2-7,CASSQASVAYEQYF,TGTGCCAGCAGCCAAGCATCGGTAGCCTACGAGCAGTACTTC
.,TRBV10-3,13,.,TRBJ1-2,CAISTTGNYGYTF,TGTGCCATCTCGACTACAGGGAACTATGGCTACACCTTC
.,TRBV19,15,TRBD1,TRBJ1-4,CASSPGTVSNEKLFF,TGTGCCAGTAGTCCTGGGACAGTTTCTAATGAAAAACTGTTTTTT
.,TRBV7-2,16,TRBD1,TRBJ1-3,CASSLTGGLSGNTIYF,TGTGCCAGCAGCTTAACAGGGGGCCTCTCTGGAAACACCATATATTTT
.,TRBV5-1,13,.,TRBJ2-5,CASRRTDQETQYF,TGCGCCAGCAGGAGGACAGACCAAGAGACCCAGTACTTC
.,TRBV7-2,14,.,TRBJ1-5,CASTVRGYNQPQHF,TGTGCCAGCACCGTCAGGGGATACAATCAGCCCCAGCATTTT
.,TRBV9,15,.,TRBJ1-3,CASSVRPEVPNTIYF,TGTGCCAGCAGCGTTCGACCCGAGGTCCCGAACACCATATATTTT
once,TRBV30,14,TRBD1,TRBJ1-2,CAWSTTGGNYGYTF,TGTGCCTGGAGTACGACAGGGGGGAACTATGGCTACACCTTC
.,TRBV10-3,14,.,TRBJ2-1,CAISHDSEYNEQFF,TGTGCCATCAGTCACGACAGCGAATACAATGAGCAGTTCTTC
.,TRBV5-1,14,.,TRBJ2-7,CASSLRQERDEQYF,TGCGCCAGCAGCTTGAGACAGGAAAGGGACGAGCAGTACTTC
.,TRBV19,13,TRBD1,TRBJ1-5,CASTPDRGVAQHF,TGTGCCAGTACCCCGGACAGGGGGGTGGCCCAGCATTTT
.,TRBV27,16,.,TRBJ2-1,CASSSNLAERYNEQFF,TGTGCCAGCAGTTCAAACTTAGCGGAACGCTACAATGAGCAGTTCTTC
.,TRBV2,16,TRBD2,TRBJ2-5,CASSVRLAGGRETQYF,TGTGCCAGCAGTGTTCGGCTAGCGGGAGGGAGGGAGACCCAGTACTTC
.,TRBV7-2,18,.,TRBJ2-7,CASSAGSTPGTRSYEQYF,TGTGCCAGCAGCGCTGGCTCAACTCCGGGAACTAGGTCCTACGAGCAGTACTTC
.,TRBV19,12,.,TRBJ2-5,CASSQGKETQYF,TGTGCCAGTAGTCAGGGGAAAGAGACCCAGTACTTC
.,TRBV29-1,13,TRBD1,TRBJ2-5,CSVATGSQETQYF,TGCAGCGTTGCGACAGGGAGCCAAGAGACCCAGTACTTC
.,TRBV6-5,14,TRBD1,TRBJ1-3,CASSRQGQRNTIYF,TGTGCCAGCAGCCGACAGGGCCAGAGAAACACCATATATTTT
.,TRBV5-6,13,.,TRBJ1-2,CASNYRKNYGYTF,TGTGCCAGCAACTACAGGAAAAACTATGGCTACACCTTC
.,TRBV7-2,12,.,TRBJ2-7,CASSSSQYEQYF,TGTGCCAGCAGCTCAAGCCAATACGAGCAGTACTTC
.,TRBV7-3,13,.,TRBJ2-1,CASSLPNGDEQFF,TGTGCCAGCAGCTTACCCAACGGAGATGAGCAGTTCTTC
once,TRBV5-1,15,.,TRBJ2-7,CASSLAQGISYEQYF,TGCGCCAGCAGCTTGGCCCAGGGGATATCCTACGAGCAGTACTTC
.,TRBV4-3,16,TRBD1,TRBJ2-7,CASSQDLRTGFYEQYF,TGCGCCAGCAGCCAAGATCTCCGGACAGGTTTCTACGAGCAGTACTTC
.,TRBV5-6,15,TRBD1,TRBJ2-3,CASSSRDRGTDTQYF,TGTGCCAGCAGCTCCCGGGACAGGGGCACAGATACGCAGTATTTT
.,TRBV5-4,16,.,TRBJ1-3,CASSRREGGGGNTIYF,TGTGCCAGCAGCCGCCGAGAGGGCGGAGGGGGAAACACCATATATTTT
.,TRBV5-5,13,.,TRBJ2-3,CASSLPSADTQYF,TGTGCCAGCAGCTTGCCTAGTGCGGATACGCAGTATTTT
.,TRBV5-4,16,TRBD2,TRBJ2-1,CASSSAGAPSYNEQFF,TGTGCCAGCAGCTCGGCGGGAGCCCCGAGCTACAATGAGCAGTTCTTC
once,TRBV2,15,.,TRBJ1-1,CASKMGTGGSTEAFF,TGTGCCAGCAAGATGGGGACTGGTGGGAGCACTGAAGCTTTCTTT
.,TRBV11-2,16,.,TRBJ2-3,CASSLGTKRSTDTQYF,TGTGCCAGCAGCTTGGGGACAAAGCGTAGCACAGATACGCAGTATTTT
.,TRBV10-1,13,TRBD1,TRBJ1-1,CASSQDRGTEAFF,TGCGCCAGCAGTCAGGACAGGGGAACTGAAGCTTTCTTT
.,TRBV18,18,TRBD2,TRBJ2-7,CASSPPRTSGRSSYEQYF,TGTGCCAGCTCACCACCTAGGACTAGCGGGAGGAGCTCCTACGAGCAGTACTTC
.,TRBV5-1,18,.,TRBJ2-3,CASSLGLYASAGTDTQYF,TGCGCCAGCAGCTTGGGCCTTTATGCGAGCGCGGGCACAGATACGCAGTATTTT
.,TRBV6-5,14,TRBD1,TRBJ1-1,CASSYIKGASEAFF,TGTGCCAGCAGTTATATAAAGGGGGCGTCTGAAGCTTTCTTT
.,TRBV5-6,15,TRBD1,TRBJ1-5,CASSLGTGGIQPQHF,TGTGCCAGCAGCTTAGGGACAGGGGGTATTCAGCCCCAGCATTTT
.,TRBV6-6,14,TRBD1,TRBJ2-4,CASSPGQVGNIQYF,TGTGCCAGCAGCCCGGGACAGGTTGGAAACATTCAGTACTTC
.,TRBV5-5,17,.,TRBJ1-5,CASSSAQGTQLFGPQHF,TGTGCCAGCAGCTCAGCACAGGGAACGCAATTATTCGGGCCCCAGCATTTT
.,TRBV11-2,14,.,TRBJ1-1,CASTTTGSATEAFF,TGTGCCAGCACAACCACAGGGAGCGCCACTGAAGCTTTCTTT
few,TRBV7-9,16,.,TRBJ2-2,CASAIYQGSNTGELFF,TGTGCCAGCGCCATTTACCAGGGTTCGAACACCGGGGAGCTGTTTTTT